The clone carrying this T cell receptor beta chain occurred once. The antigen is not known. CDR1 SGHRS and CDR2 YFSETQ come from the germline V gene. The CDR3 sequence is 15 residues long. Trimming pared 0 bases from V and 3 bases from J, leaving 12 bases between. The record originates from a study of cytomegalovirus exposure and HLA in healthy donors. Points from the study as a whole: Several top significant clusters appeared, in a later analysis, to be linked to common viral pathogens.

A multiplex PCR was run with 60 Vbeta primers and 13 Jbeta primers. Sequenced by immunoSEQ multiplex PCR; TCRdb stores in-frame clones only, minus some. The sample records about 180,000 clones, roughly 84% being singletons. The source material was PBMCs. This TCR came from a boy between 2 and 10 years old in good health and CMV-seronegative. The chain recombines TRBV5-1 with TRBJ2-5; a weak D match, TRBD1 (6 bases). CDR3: CASSLEGGREETQYF. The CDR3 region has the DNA TGCGCCAGCAGCTTGGAAGGGGGTCGGGAAGAGACCCAGTACTTC. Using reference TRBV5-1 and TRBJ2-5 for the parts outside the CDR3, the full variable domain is KAGVTQTPRYLIKTRGQQVTLSCSPISGHRSVSWYQQTPGQGLQFLFEYFSETQRNKGNFPGRFSGRQFSNSRSEMNVSTLELGDSALYLCASSLEGGREETQYFGPGTRLLVL.